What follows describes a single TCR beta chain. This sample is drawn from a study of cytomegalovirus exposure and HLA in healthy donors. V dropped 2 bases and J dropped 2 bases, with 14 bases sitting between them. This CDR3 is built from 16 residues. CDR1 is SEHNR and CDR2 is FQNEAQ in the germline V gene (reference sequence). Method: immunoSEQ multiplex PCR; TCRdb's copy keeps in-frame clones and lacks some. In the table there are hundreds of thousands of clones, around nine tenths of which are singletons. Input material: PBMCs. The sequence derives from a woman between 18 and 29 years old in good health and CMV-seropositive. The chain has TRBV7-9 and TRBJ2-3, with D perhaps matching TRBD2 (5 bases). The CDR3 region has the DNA TGTGCCAGCAGCTTATCATCTGCGGGCTTCACAGATACGCAGTATTTT. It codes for CASSLSSAGFTDTQYF.